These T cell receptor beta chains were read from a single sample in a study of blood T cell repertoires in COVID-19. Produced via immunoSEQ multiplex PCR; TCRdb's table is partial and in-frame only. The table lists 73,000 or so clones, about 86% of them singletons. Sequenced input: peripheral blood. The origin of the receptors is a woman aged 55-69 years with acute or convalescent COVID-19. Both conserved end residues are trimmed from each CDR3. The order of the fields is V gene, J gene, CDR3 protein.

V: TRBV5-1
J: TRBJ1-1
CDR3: ASSFGSGGRDTEAF

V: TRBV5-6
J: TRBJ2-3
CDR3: ASSPTSTDTQY

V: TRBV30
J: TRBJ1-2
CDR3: AWSGTGSGGANYGYT

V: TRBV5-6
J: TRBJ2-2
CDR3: ASSLERNTGELF

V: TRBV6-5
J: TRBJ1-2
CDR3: ASSLHGGGGYGYT

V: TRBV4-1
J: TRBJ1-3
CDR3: ASSQPDRGAGGTIY

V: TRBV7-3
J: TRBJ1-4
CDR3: ASSPQVGGPSLEKLF

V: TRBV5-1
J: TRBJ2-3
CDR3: ASSLGRGRDTQY

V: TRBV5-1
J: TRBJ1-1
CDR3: ASRRTHPSEAF

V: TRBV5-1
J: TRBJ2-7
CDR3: ASSGGTASYEQY

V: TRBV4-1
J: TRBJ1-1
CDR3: ASSSDQGNTEAF

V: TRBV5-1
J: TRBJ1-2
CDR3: ASSLGVLSYGYT

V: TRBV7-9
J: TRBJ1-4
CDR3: ASSLGLGLRVDDEKLF

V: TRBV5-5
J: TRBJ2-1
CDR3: ASSFDAGRGNEQF

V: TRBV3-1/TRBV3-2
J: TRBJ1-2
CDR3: ASSQDQDRPGYT

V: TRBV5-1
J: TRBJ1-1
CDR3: ASSLRGPGNTEAF

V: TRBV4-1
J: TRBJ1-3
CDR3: ASSQDQRSGSGNTIY

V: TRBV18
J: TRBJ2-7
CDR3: ASSPPGSFYEQY

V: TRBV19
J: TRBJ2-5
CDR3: ASSTGTSGGEETQY

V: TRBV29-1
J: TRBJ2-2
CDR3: SVPLLGGGTGELF

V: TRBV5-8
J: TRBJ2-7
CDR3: ASSLVAFSGEQY

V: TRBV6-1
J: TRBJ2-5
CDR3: ASSDLYSKETQY

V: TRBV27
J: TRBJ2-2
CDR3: ASSLVGTGGGGTGELF

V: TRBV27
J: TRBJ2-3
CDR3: ASSLGAGRSDTQY

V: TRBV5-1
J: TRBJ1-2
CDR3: ASSLEAADYGYT

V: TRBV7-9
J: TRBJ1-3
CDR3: ASSSTDRQGGNTIY

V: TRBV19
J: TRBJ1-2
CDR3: ASSRTTGKSNYGYT

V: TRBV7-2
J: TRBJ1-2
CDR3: ASSLAGGFTSYGYT

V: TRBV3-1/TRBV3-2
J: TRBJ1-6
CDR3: ASSTRANSPLH

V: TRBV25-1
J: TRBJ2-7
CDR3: ASSDRMTGGYEQY

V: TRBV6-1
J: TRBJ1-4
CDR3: ASSEVGSGNEKLF

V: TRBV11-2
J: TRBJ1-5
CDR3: ASSPDRVGQPQH

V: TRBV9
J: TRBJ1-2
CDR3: ASSVAGTRLYGYT

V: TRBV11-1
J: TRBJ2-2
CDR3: ASSLATSGTGELF

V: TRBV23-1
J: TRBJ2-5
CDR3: ASSLSIGRGRRTQY

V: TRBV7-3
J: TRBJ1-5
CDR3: ASSTDRAGPQH

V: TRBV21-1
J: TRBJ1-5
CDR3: AIPPRGARNQPQH

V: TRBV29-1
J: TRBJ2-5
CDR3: SVGTSGGRQETQY

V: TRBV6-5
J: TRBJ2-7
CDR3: ASSSPGGSYYEQY

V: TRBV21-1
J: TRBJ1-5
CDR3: ASSKYWDRNQPQH

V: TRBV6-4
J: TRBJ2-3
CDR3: ASSDGEADTQY

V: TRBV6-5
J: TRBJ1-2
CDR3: ATRTRNRGGYT

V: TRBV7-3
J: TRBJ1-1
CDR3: ASGQGARTEAF

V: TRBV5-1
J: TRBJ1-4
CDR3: ASSLTGKVIEKLF

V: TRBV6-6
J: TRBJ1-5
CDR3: ASNKRTGGSNQPQH

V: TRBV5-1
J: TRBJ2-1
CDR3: ASSDGGLAGRNEQF

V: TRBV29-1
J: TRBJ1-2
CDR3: SVEDLTTGSYGYT